The rows below give T cell receptor beta chains drawn from one sample of a study of TIL therapy for anti-PD-1-resistant metastatic lung cancer. Libraries were prepared by immunoSEQ multiplex PCR; TCRdb keeps only in-frame clonotypes and omits some of them. The sample holds just under 60,000 clones, roughly 66% seen once. The input for sequencing was blood, taken at baseline. The receptors derive from a person between 30 and 79 years old with non-small cell lung cancer. Both conserved end residues are part of each CDR3. Clone size is shown for a subset of rows, as once, few, many or a class of expanded clone.

clone size | J gene | V gene | CDR3 protein
- | TRBJ2-1 | TRBV15 | CATSSADGGWGGEQFF
- | TRBJ2-3 | TRBV6-5 | CASSWGTSGSTDTQYF
few | TRBJ1-5 | TRBV4-1 | CASSRGTSNQPQHF
few | TRBJ1-4 | TRBV2 | CASSVGGGEKLFF
- | TRBJ2-2 | TRBV11-3 | CASSGRDRGKNTGELFF
- | TRBJ1-1 | TRBV5-1 | CASRLKTGLNTEAFF
- | TRBJ2-5 | TRBV5-1 | CASSWGGDSGGETQYF
- | TRBJ2-7 | TRBV10-3 | CAISPGLAVFYEQYF
- | TRBJ1-2 | TRBV2 | CASSPTGDNYGYTF
- | TRBJ2-5 | TRBV5-1 | CASSQGLAGGVQETQYF
- | TRBJ1-2 | TRBV11-2 | CASSLPGQRTYGYTF
once | TRBJ1-3 | TRBV5-1 | CASSLEVPGNTIYF
- | TRBJ1-5 | TRBV28 | CASSLTTAFNQPQHF
- | TRBJ2-5 | TRBV11-2 | CASSYSTGLGETQYF
- | TRBJ1-2 | TRBV2 | CASRPGQDLRGYTF
- | TRBJ1-2 | TRBV5-6 | CASSQTGEGYGYTF
few | TRBJ2-7 | TRBV10-3 | CAISEVDRGYYEQYF
few | TRBJ1-6 | TRBV27 | CASSIRGAPLHF
- | TRBJ2-1 | TRBV5-5 | CASSLVLAGSNEQFF
- | TRBJ1-1 | TRBV12-5 | CASAPDRGSTEAFF
- | TRBJ2-2 | TRBV7-2 | CASSLHPLVRGELFF
- | TRBJ1-2 | TRBV19 | CASSPRTGGAHGYTF
- | TRBJ2-7 | TRBV5-4 | CASSLGGGGGSYEQYF
medium-sized | TRBJ2-7 | TRBV2 | CASSDPAGGSYEQYF
few | TRBJ1-1 | TRBV19 | CASSITGDTEAFF
- | TRBJ2-5 | TRBV19 | CASSIAGETQYF
- | TRBJ2-6 | TRBV7-3 | CASSLSGSGANVLTF
- | TRBJ2-2 | TRBV5-1 | CASSPEGQANTGELFF
many | TRBJ1-2 | TRBV6-7 | CASILGGAGYTF
- | TRBJ2-6 | TRBV2 | CASTGNRLGGANVLTF
- | TRBJ1-1 | TRBV19 | CASKSGPGQGIWNTEAFF
- | TRBJ1-1 | TRBV29-1 | CSVGRGSYTEAFF
- | TRBJ2-5 | TRBV5-1 | CASSLRGIEETQYF
- | TRBJ1-5 | TRBV4-1 | CASSQSQGGQINQPQHF
- | TRBJ1-6 | TRBV11-3 | CASSFIGRGDRSSYNSPLHF
- | TRBJ2-1 | TRBV27 | CASTSMDTSYNEQFF
- | TRBJ1-2 | TRBV5-1 | CASSSAQKDGYTF
few | TRBJ2-1 | TRBV27 | CAERGTYNEQFF
- | TRBJ1-2 | TRBV5-5 | CASSLSGGAVGYTF
few | TRBJ1-1 | TRBV5-1 | CASSLDSSNTEAFF